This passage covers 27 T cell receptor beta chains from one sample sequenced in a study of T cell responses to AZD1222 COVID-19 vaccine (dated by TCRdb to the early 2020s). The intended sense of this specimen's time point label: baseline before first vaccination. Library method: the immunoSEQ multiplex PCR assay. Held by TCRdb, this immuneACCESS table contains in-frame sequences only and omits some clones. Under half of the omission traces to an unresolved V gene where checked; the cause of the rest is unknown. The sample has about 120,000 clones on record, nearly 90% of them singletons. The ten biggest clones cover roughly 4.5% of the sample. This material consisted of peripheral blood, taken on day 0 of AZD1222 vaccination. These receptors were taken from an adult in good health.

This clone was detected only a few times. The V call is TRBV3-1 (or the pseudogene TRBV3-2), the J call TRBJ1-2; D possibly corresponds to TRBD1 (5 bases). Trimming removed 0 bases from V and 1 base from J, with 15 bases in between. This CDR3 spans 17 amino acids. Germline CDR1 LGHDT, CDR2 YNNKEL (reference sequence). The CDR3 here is CASSQDLGDFGNYGYTF. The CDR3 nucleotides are TGTGCCAGCAGCCAAGATTTAGGGGATTTCGGTAACTATGGCTACACCTTC.

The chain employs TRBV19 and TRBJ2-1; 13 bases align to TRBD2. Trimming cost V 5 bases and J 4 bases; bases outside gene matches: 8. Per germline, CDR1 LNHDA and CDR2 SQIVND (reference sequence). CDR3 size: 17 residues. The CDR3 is CASSPRGLAGPYNEQFF. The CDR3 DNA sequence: TGTGCCAGTAGTCCCCGGGGACTAGCGGGACCTTACAATGAGCAGTTCTTC.

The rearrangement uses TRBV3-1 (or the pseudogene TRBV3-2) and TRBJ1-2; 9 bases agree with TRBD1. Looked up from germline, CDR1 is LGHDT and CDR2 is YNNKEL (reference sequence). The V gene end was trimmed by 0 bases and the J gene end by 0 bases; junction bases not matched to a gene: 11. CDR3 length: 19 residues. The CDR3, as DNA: TGTGCCAGCAGCCAAGAAACAAGGACAGGGGCTTTAGCTAACTATGGCTACACCTTC. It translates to CASSQETRTGALANYGYTF.

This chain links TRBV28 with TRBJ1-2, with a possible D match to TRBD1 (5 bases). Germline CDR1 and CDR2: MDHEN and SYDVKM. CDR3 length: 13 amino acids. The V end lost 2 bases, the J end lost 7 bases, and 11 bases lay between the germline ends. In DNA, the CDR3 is TGTGCCAGCAGTTTAGTAGTGGGACGTGGCTACACCTTC. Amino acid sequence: CASSLVVGRGYTF.

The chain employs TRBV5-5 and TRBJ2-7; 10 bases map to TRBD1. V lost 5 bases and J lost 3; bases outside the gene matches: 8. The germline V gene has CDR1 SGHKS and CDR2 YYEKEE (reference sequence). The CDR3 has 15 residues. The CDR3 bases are TGTGCCAGCAGTTACGGGACAGGGGATTTCTACGAGCAGTACTTC. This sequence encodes CASSYGTGDFYEQYF.

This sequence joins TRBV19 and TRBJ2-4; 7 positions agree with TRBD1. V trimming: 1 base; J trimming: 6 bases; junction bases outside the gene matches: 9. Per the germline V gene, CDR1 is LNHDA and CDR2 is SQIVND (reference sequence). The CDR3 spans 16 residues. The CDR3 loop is CASSIGNRGSPNIQYF. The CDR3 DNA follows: TGTGCCAGTAGTATAGGAAACAGGGGATCCCCAAACATTCAGTACTTC.

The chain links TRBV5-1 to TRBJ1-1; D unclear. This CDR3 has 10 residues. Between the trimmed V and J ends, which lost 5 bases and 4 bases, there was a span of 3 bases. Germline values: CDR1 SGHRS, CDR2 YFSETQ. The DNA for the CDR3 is TGCGCCAGCAGGGGCACTGAAGCTTTCTTT. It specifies CASRGTEAFF.

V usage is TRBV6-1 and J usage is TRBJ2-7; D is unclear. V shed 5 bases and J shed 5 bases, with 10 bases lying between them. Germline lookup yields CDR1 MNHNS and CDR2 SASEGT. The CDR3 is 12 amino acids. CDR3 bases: TGTGCCAGCAGTTGGTCCCGGGACGAGCAGTACTTC. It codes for CASSWSRDEQYF.

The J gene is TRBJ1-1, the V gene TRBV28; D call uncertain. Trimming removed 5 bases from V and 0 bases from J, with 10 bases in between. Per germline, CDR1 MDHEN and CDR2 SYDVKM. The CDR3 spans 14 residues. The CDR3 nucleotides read TGTGCCAGCAGTGGGTCCGCTTTGAACACTGAAGCTTTCTTT. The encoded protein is CASSGSALNTEAFF.

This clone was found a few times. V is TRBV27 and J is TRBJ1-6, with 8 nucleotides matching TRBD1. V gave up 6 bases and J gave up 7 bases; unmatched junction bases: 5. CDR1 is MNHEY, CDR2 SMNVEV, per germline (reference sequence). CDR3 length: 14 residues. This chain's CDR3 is CASRSGTGNSPLHF. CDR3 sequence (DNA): TGTGCCAGCAGATCCGGGACAGGCAATTCACCCCTCCACTTT.

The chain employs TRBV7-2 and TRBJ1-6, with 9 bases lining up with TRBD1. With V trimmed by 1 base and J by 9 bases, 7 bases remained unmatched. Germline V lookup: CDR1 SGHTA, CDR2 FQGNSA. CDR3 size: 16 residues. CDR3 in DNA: TGTGCCAGCAGCTTAGTGAACAGGGGGCTAGGTTCACCCCTCCACTTT. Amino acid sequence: CASSLVNRGLGSPLHF.

CDR3 nucleotide sequence: TGCGCCAGCAGCTTTCTTGGAACCTACGAGCAGTACTTC. It codes for CASSFLGTYEQYF. V usage is TRBV5-1 and J usage is TRBJ2-7; D unclear. V dropped 2 bases and J dropped 2 bases, with 8 bases sitting between them. Germline-derived CDR1 and CDR2 are SGHRS and YFSETQ. CDR3 length equals 13 residues.

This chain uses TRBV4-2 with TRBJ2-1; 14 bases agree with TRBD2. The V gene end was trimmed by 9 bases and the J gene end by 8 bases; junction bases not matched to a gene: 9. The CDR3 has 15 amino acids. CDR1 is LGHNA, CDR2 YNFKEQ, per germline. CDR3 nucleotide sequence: TGTGCCAGTAAACCCGGGACTAGCGGGAGCGATGAGCAGTTCTTC. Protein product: CASKPGTSGSDEQFF.

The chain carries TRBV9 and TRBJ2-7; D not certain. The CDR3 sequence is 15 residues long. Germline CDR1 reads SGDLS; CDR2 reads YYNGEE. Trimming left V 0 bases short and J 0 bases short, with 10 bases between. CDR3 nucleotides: TGTGCCAGCAGCGTAGGTCAGATTTCCTCCTACGAGCAGTACTTC. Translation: CASSVGQISSYEQYF.

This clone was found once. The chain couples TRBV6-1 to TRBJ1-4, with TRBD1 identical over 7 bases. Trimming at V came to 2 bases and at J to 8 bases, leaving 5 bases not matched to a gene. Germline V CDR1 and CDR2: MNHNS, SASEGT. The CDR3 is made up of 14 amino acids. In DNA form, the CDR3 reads TGTGCCAGCAGTGAAAGGGCCAGGGGGGAAAAACTGTTTTTT. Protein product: CASSERARGEKLFF.

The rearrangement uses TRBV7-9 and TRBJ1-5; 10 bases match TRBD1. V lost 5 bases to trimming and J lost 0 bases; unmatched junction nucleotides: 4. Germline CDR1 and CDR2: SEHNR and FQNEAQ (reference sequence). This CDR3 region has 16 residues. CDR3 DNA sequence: TGTGCCAGCAGCCCAGGGACAGGGGATAGCAATCAGCCCCAGCATTTT. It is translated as CASSPGTGDSNQPQHF.

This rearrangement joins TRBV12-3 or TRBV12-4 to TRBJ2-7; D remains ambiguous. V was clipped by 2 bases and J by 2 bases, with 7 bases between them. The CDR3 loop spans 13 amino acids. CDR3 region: CASSLRPTYEQYF. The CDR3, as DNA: TGTGCCAGCAGTTTACGACCGACCTACGAGCAGTACTTC.

The CDR3 sequence: CASSPLTSGGAGDTQYF. The CDR3 DNA sequence: TGTGCCAGCAGCCCCTTGACTAGCGGGGGGGCTGGAGATACGCAGTATTTT. The rearrangement uses TRBV4-2 and TRBJ2-3; 14 bases match TRBD2. CDR3 length: 17 amino acids. The V gene's germline CDR1 is LGHNA and CDR2 YNFKEQ. Losses at the gene ends were 4 bases for V and 5 bases for J; bases not matched to a gene: 8.

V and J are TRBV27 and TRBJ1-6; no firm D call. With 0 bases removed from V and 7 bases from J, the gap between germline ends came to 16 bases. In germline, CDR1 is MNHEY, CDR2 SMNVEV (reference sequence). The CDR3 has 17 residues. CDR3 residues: CASSLSLRTVWNSPLHF. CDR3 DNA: TGTGCCAGCAGTTTATCTCTCAGGACCGTTTGGAATTCACCCCTCCACTTT.

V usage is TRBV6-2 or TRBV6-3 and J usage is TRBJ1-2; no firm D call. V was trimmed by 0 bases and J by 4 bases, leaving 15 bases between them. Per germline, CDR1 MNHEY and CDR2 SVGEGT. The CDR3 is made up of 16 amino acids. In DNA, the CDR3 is TGTGCCAGCAGTTACTCGTGGCTCAAGGACGGCTATGGCTACACCTTC. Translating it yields CASSYSWLKDGYGYTF.

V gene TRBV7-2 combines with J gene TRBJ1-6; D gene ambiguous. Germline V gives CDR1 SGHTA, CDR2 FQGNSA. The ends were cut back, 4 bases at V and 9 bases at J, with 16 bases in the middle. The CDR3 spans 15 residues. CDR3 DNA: TGTGCCAGCAGCTCGACGGGCCCACCAGCTTCACCCCTCCACTTT. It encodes CASSSTGPPASPLHF.

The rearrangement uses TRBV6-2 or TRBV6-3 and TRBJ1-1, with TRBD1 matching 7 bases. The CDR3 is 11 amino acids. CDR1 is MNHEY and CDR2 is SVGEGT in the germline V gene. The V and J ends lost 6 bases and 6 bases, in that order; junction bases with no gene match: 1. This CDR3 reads CASSQGAEAFF. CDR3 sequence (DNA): TGTGCCAGCAGCCAGGGGGCTGAAGCTTTCTTT.

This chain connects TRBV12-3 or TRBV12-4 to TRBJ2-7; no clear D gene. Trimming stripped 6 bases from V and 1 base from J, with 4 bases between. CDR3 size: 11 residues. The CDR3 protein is CASSQSYEQYF. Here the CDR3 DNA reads TGTGCCAGCAGCCAATCCTACGAGCAGTACTTC.

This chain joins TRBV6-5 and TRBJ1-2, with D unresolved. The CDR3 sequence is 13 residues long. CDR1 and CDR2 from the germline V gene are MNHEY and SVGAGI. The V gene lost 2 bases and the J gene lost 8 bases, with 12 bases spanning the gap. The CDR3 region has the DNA TGTGCCAGCAGTTACGGAGGATTGAAGGGCTACACCTTC. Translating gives CASSYGGLKGYTF.

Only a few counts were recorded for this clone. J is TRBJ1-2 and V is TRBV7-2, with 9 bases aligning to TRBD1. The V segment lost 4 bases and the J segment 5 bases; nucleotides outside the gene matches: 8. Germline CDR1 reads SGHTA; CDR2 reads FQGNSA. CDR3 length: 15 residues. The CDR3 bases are TGTGCCAGCAGCTCCCAGAGGGGACAGGGTTATGGCTACACCTTC. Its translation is CASSSQRGQGYGYTF.

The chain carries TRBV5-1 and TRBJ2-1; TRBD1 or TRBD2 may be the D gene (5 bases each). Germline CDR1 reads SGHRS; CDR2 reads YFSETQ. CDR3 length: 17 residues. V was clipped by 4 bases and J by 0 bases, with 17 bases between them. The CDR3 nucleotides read TGCGCCAGCAGCCCACCGGACGGGGCTAGCTCCTACAATGAGCAGTTCTTC. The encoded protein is CASSPPDGASSYNEQFF.

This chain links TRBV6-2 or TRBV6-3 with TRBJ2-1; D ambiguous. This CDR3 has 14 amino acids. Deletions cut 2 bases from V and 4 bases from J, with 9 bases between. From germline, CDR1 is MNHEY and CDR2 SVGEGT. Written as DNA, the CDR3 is TGTGCCAGCAGTTACGGGATACGGTACAATGAGCAGTTCTTC. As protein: CASSYGIRYNEQFF.